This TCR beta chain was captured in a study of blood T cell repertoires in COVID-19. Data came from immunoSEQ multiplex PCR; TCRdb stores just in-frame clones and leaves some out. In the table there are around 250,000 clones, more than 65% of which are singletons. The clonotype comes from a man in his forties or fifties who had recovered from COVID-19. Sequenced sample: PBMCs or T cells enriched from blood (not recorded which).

The CDR3 sequence is CASSLLELAGEWDTQYF. In nucleotides, the CDR3 is TGTGCCAGCAGTTTATTGGAACTAGCGGGAGAATGGGATACGCAGTATTTT. The chain carries TRBV28 and TRBJ2-3; TRBD2 matches 11 bases. The V and J ends lost 1 base and 6 bases, in that order; junction bases with no gene match: 9. The CDR3 consists of 17 residues. Germline-derived CDR1 and CDR2 are MDHEN and SYDVKM.